This T cell receptor (beta chain) was sequenced for a study of cytomegalovirus exposure and HLA in healthy donors. About the study: Most genotyped donors, 81% of 300 to 400, had Caucasian-associated genetic ancestry.

Points on this clone: Its antigen is not known.

60 Vbeta and 13 Jbeta primers were used in PCR. Using immunoSEQ multiplex PCR, the repertoire was profiled, and TCRdb retains in-frame clones only, with some absent. This sample yields hundreds of thousands of clones, of which roughly 80% are seen a single time; about 6.1% belongs to the top ten. Study results and limitations: With further analysis later on, most CMV-associated TCR beta chains appeared HLA-restricted. Researchers catalogued about 160 TCR beta chains as cytomegalovirus-associated. Later analysis found that TCR beta chains associated with HLA were more clonally expanded than other, equally common chains.

The sample taken for sequencing was PBMCs. The sequence came from a man aged 35 to 55 in good health and CMV-seropositive.

The DNA of the CDR3 is TGTGCCATCAAAATGGGGACAGGGGGACCCTACGAGCAGTACTTC. It specifies CAIKMGTGGPYEQYF. V usage is TRBV10-3 and J usage is TRBJ2-7; the match to TRBD1 covers 11 bases. V was clipped by 7 bases and J by 2 bases; unmatched bases: 7. This CDR3 contains 15 residues. The germline V gene has CDR1 ENHRY and CDR2 SYGVKD.